This T cell receptor (beta chain) was sequenced during a study of blood T cell repertoires in COVID-19. Study-level information: In each case, the material was cDNA or gDNA derived from T cells, B-cell-depleted T cells, or PBMCs.

This clone showed up just once. V dropped 4 bases and J dropped 1; count of bases not matched to a gene: 7. Germline loops: CDR1 SGDLS, CDR2 YYNGEE. This CDR3 spans 16 amino acids. Profiling relied on immunoSEQ multiplex PCR, and the TCRdb table lists in-frame clones only, not all of them. The repertoire includes 390,000 or so clones, roughly four fifths of them detected once, and over 4.5% sits in the top ten. All enrollees were roughly 18 to 89 years old and from some 24 US areas. Sequenced material: PBMCs or T cells enriched from blood (not recorded which). The chain has TRBV9 and TRBJ2-3; 9 bases are shared with TRBD2. The source is a woman aged 45-60 years who had recovered from COVID-19. The CDR3 region is CASSLAKRGGTDTQYF. The CDR3 bases are TGTGCCAGCAGCCTAGCAAAGCGGGGGGGCACAGATACGCAGTATTTT.